Each of the 31 T cell receptor beta chains below was sequenced from the same sample in a study of cytomegalovirus exposure and HLA in healthy donors. PCR involved 60 Vbeta and 13 Jbeta primers. Clones were read by immunoSEQ multiplex PCR, and TCRdb kept only the in-frame ones, dropping some. The sample carries roughly 150,000 clones, around 80% recorded once. Sequencing input: PBMCs. These receptors were collected from a male donor in good health and CMV-seronegative.

This chain uses TRBV6-5 with TRBJ2-2, with 10 bases aligning to TRBD1. Per the germline V gene, CDR1 is MNHEY and CDR2 is SVGAGI. V trimming: 3 bases; J trimming: 6 bases; junction bases outside the gene matches: 4. The CDR3 is 15 residues long. The CDR3 loop is CASSYSGQGSGELFF. CDR3 coding DNA: TGTGCCAGCAGTTATTCGGGACAGGGGTCCGGGGAGCTGTTTTTT.

The CDR3 nucleotides read TGTGCAAGTCGCCTAAGCGGGCGACTAGCGGGGAAGCAGTACTTC. Translation: CASRLSGRLAGKQYF. The chain joins TRBV12-2 to TRBJ2-7; the table calls TRBD2, which could not be checked here. TRBV12-2 is deemed a pseudogene. The CDR3 is 15 residues long.

The rearrangement links TRBV27 to TRBJ2-7, with 11 bases lining up with TRBD2. The germline V gene encodes CDR1 MNHEY and CDR2 SMNVEV (reference sequence). This CDR3 region has 13 residues. Trimming at V came to 7 bases and at J to 4 bases, leaving 3 bases not matched to a gene. The CDR3 loop reads CASKGLAVYEQYF. CDR3 in DNA: TGTGCCAGCAAGGGACTAGCGGTGTACGAGCAGTACTTC.

J is TRBJ1-2 and V is TRBV5-6, with D maybe TRBD1 (6 bases). Germline V gives CDR1 SGHDT, CDR2 YYEEEE. V shed 4 bases and J shed 4 bases, with 14 bases lying between them. The length of the CDR3 is 14 residues. The CDR3 DNA follows: TGTGCCAGCAGCGAAGGGGGGGATACCTATGGCTACACCTTC. It yields the protein CASSEGGDTYGYTF.

This clone came up a few times. This chain links TRBV6-5 with TRBJ2-7, with D possibly TRBD1 on 6 matching bases. Trimming took 4 bases from V and 2 from J, leaving 9 bases between them. Per germline, CDR1 MNHEY and CDR2 SVGAGI. The CDR3 length is 13 residues. This CDR3 reads CASSFRDTYEQYF. The CDR3 DNA follows: TGTGCCAGCAGTTTTCGGGACACCTACGAGCAGTACTTC.

In regard to this clone: Distinct nucleotide sequences in the sample also encode this CDR3. This chain uses TRBV19 with TRBJ1-5; TRBD1 aligns across 7 bases. This CDR3 contains 15 residues. Germline trimming cut 1 base from V and 2 bases from J; bases unmatched to any gene: 2. Per germline, CDR1 LNHDA and CDR2 SQIVND (reference sequence). The CDR3 nucleotides are TGTGCCAGTAGTATAGGAACAGGGGGCAATCAGCCCCAGCATTTT. Its protein is CASSIGTGGNQPQHF. The full variable domain, in which reference TRBV19 and TRBJ1-5 provide the parts outside the CDR3, is DGGITQSPKYLFRKEGQNVTLSCEQNLNHDAMYWYRQDPGQGLRLIYYSQIVNDFQKGDIAEGYSVSREKKESFPLTVTSAQKNPTAFYLCASSIGTGGNQPQHFGDGTRLSIL.

The CDR3 nucleotides are TGTGCCAGCAGCGTAGGACTTAGGATACAAGAGACCCAGTACTTC. Amino acid sequence: CASSVGLRIQETQYF. The J gene is TRBJ2-5, the V gene TRBV9; D not certain. This CDR3 has 15 residues. Germline loops: CDR1 SGDLS, CDR2 YYNGEE. V lost 0 bases and J 2 bases, leaving 11 bases between the germline ends.

The chain couples TRBV7-6 to TRBJ1-1, with 10 bases fitting TRBD1. Germline V gene lookup returns CDR1 SGHVS and CDR2 FNYEAQ. The CDR3 contains 17 residues. J was trimmed by 7 bases and V by 1 base; bases with no gene match: 12. Written as DNA, the CDR3 is TGTGCCAGCAGCTTAGGGACAGGGGGAAGTATACAGGATGAAGCTTTCTTT. Its translation: CASSLGTGGSIQDEAFF.

This rearrangement joins TRBV4-1 to TRBJ2-7; no reliable D call. The CDR3 has 12 residues. Germline values: CDR1 MGHRA, CDR2 YSYEKL. The V end was cut by 3 bases, the J end by 5 bases, with 8 bases between. CDR3 in amino acids: CASSQSVNEQYF. CDR3 sequence (DNA): TGCGCCAGCAGCCAGTCGGTCAACGAGCAGTACTTC.

V is TRBV14 and J is TRBJ2-5, with a possible D match to TRBD2 (6 bases). Germline lookup yields CDR1 SGHDN and CDR2 FVKESK. This CDR3 comprises 13 residues. V lost 1 base, J lost 11 bases, and 14 bases lay in between. The CDR3 DNA is TGTGCCAGCAGCCAAGTTGCAGGGACTGAGCAGTACTTC. It translates to CASSQVAGTEQYF.

This clone was counted only a few times. J is TRBJ1-4 and V is TRBV4-3; 7 nucleotides align to TRBD1. Trimming removed 0 bases from V and 4 bases from J; junction bases left unmatched: 11. Germline V gives CDR1 LGHNA, CDR2 YSLEER. The CDR3 length is 18 residues. CDR3 bases: TGCGCCAGCAGCCAAGATCCACTCCGGGACAGTTTTAATGAAAAACTGTTTTTT. This encodes CASSQDPLRDSFNEKLFF.

J is TRBJ2-1 and V is TRBV5-6; 10 positions agree with TRBD2. This CDR3 spans 13 amino acids. V lost 4 bases, J lost 9 bases, and 4 bases stayed unmatched. The germline gives CDR1 SGHDT, CDR2 YYEEEE. CDR3 protein: CASSPERGGEQFF. CDR3 nucleotide sequence: TGTGCCAGCAGCCCAGAGCGGGGGGGTGAGCAGTTCTTC.

V usage is TRBV7-6 and J usage is TRBJ1-4; possible D gene TRBD1, 6 bases. V was trimmed by 5 bases and J by 0 bases, leaving 16 bases between them. Germline V lookup: CDR1 SGHVS, CDR2 FNYEAQ. This CDR3 region has 17 residues. The DNA of the CDR3 is TGTGCCAGCAGCCCAGACCGGCAGGGGCCAACTAATGAAAAACTGTTTTTT. The encoded protein is CASSPDRQGPTNEKLFF.

V and J are TRBV5-1 and TRBJ2-2; 7 nucleotides match TRBD1. The germline V gene encodes CDR1 SGHRS and CDR2 YFSETQ. V shed 0 bases, J shed 8 bases, and the junction held 10 bases outside the gene matches. This CDR3 region has 16 residues. The CDR3 nucleotides read TGCGCCAGCAGCTTGGGTGGACAGGCAGCTAAAGGGGAGCTGTTTTTT. Residues: CASSLGGQAAKGELFF.

V usage is TRBV27 and J usage is TRBJ2-3; tentative D call: TRBD1 (6 bases). The V end lost 5 bases, the J end lost 2 bases, and 17 bases lay between the germline ends. The germline V gene has CDR1 MNHEY and CDR2 SMNVEV (reference sequence). The CDR3 totals 16 residues. CDR3 sequence (DNA): TGTGCCAGCAGTGTACAGGGAATCCATTTCACAGATACGCAGTATTTT. This sequence encodes CASSVQGIHFTDTQYF.

In its sample, this clone was seen once. The chain employs TRBV9 and TRBJ2-7; D is perhaps TRBD2 (6 bases). Germline values: CDR1 SGDLS, CDR2 YYNGEE. The CDR3 extends over 14 amino acids. V shed 5 bases and J shed 7 bases, with 19 bases lying between them. CDR3 residues: CASSTGTHLSEQYF. The DNA of the CDR3 is TGTGCCAGCAGTACCGGGACTCACCTCTCTGAGCAGTACTTC.

The rearrangement links TRBV19 to TRBJ2-4; 8 nucleotides line up with TRBD1. CDR3 length: 14 amino acids. Looked up from germline, CDR1 is LNHDA and CDR2 is SQIVND (reference sequence). V trimming: 7 bases; J trimming: 6 bases; junction bases outside the gene matches: 8. The CDR3 reads CASTIRDRINIQYF. The CDR3 DNA reads TGTGCCAGTACCATTAGGGACAGGATAAACATTCAGTACTTC.

Only a few counts were recorded for this clone. V gene TRBV6-5 combines with J gene TRBJ2-7; 7 nucleotides match TRBD1. The germline V gene has CDR1 MNHEY and CDR2 SVGAGI. The CDR3 runs 15 residues. V shed 1 base, J shed 0 bases, and the junction held 3 bases outside the gene matches. CDR3 DNA sequence: TGTGCCAGCAGTTACTACTGGGACAGCTCCTACGAGCAGTACTTC. Its protein product is CASSYYWDSSYEQYF.

V usage is TRBV28 and J usage is TRBJ1-1; D is undetermined. The CDR3 extends over 12 amino acids. The V end was cut by 3 bases, the J end by 0 bases, with 2 bases between. Germline-derived CDR1 and CDR2 are MDHEN and SYDVKM. In DNA form, the CDR3 reads TGTGCCAGCAGTTTTATGAACACTGAAGCTTTCTTT. This encodes CASSFMNTEAFF.

This chain links TRBV28 with TRBJ1-1; D is ambiguous. From germline, CDR1 is MDHEN and CDR2 SYDVKM. The V end was cut by 3 bases, the J end by 3 bases, with 14 bases between. The CDR3 sequence is 15 residues long. CDR3 bases: TGTGCCAGCAGTTTGGGTCGAGGTGGCCACACTGAAGCTTTCTTT. This translates into CASSLGRGGHTEAFF.

The chain employs TRBV2 and TRBJ1-2; D call uncertain. Germline assignment: CDR1 SNHLY and CDR2 FYNNEI. The CDR3 sequence is 12 residues long. Trimming took 6 bases from V and 4 from J, leaving 9 bases between them. CDR3 sequence: CASSTLAYGYTF. CDR3 DNA: TGTGCCAGCAGCACACTAGCCTATGGCTACACCTTC.

The table lists this clone with a few counts. V is TRBV5-5 and J is TRBJ2-3; TRBD2 agrees at 11 bases. The J segment lost 2 bases and the V segment lost 3 bases, leaving 2 bases of the junction unmatched. Germline CDR1 reads SGHKS; CDR2 reads YYEKEE (reference sequence). The CDR3 loop spans 15 amino acids. The CDR3 coding sequence is TGTGCCAGCAGCTCGGGACTAGCGGACACAGATACGCAGTATTTT. Residues: CASSSGLADTDTQYF.

The chain links TRBV6-4 to TRBJ2-3; the match to TRBD1 covers 7 bases. CDR3 length equals 14 residues. CDR1 and CDR2 (germline): MRHNA, SNTAGT. Unmatched junction bases numbered 4, after V lost 5 bases and J lost 2 bases. The CDR3 spells CASSPQGFTDTQYF. CDR3 DNA: TGTGCCAGCAGTCCACAGGGGTTCACAGATACGCAGTATTTT.

The chain links TRBV30 to TRBJ2-7; TRBD2 matches 7 bases. CDR3 size: 14 residues. Losses at the gene ends were 5 bases for V and 2 bases for J; bases not matched to a gene: 9. The V gene's germline CDR1 is GTSNPN and CDR2 SVGIG (reference sequence). The CDR3 nucleotides are TGTGCCTGGGGACGGGCTAGCGGTACCTACGAGCAGTACTTC. Protein product: CAWGRASGTYEQYF.

This clone was found a few times. The chain has TRBV5-6 and TRBJ1-2; no firm D call. This CDR3 comprises 13 residues. Trimming shortened V by 4 bases and J by 5 bases, and 12 bases separated the two germline ends. Germline V gene sequence: CDR1 SGHDT, CDR2 YYEEEE. This chain's CDR3 is CASSPGLSYGYTF. The CDR3 coding sequence is TGTGCCAGCAGCCCTGGACTCTCTTATGGCTACACCTTC.

The CDR3 reads CASSLQTSGDHTGELFF. The CDR3 region has the DNA TGTGCCAGCAGCTTACAGACTAGCGGGGACCACACCGGGGAGCTGTTTTTT. The V gene is TRBV7-2, the J gene TRBJ2-2, with 11 positions matching TRBD2. The germline V gene encodes CDR1 SGHTA and CDR2 FQGNSA. Trimming cost V 2 bases and J 3 bases; bases outside gene matches: 5. The CDR3 totals 17 residues.

J is TRBJ2-1 and V is TRBV12-5, with D perhaps matching TRBD1 (6 bases). Germline V gene sequence: CDR1 LGHNT, CDR2 FRNRAP. Trimming took off 5 bases at V and 8 bases at J, with 16 bases between the two ends. CDR3 length equals 14 residues. CDR3 in DNA: TGTGCTAGTGGTGCGCCCTACAGGGTCGATGAGCAGTTCTTC. Protein: CASGAPYRVDEQFF.

The chain employs TRBV9 and TRBJ2-5; D not certain. The CDR3 runs to 17 residues. V lost 0 bases and J 0 bases, leaving 15 bases between the germline ends. CDR1 is SGDLS, CDR2 YYNGEE, per germline. The CDR3 sequence is CASSVALSMGDQETQYF. The CDR3 DNA follows: TGTGCCAGCAGCGTAGCCCTTTCCATGGGCGACCAAGAGACCCAGTACTTC. The full variable domain, completed using reference TRBV9 and TRBJ2-5, is DSGVTQTPKHLITATGQRVTLRCSPRSGDLSVYWYQQSLDQGLQFLIQYYNGEERAKGNILERFSAQQFPDLHSELNLSSLELGDSALYFCASSVALSMGDQETQYFGPGTRLLVL.

Only a few counts were recorded for this clone. The genes are TRBV7-9 and TRBJ1-1; D is unresolved. CDR3 size: 11 residues. The V and J ends lost 8 bases and 8 bases respectively, with 12 bases between them. CDR1 and CDR2 from the germline V gene are SEHNR and FQNEAQ (reference sequence). The CDR3 nucleotides read TGTGCCAGCTCTCCGACACTGGAAGCTTTCTTT. This sequence encodes CASSPTLEAFF.

The V call is TRBV19, the J call TRBJ2-1; 10 nucleotides align to TRBD1. The germline gives CDR1 LNHDA, CDR2 SQIVND (reference sequence). The ends lost 6 bases at V and 8 bases at J; junction bases unmatched: 16. The CDR3 has 17 residues. The CDR3 protein is CASRPNPADRGHDEQFF. The CDR3 DNA sequence: TGTGCCAGTAGACCTAATCCCGCCGACAGGGGGCACGATGAGCAGTTCTTC.

The chain is built from TRBV9 and TRBJ2-3; TRBD2 agrees at 14 bases. Germline V gene lookup returns CDR1 SGDLS and CDR2 YYNGEE. The V segment lost 4 bases and the J segment 4 bases; nucleotides outside the gene matches: 8. CDR3 length: 17 residues. CDR3 protein: CASSRLAGGLIADTQYF. CDR3 nucleotides: TGTGCCAGCAGCCGACTAGCGGGGGGGCTGATTGCAGATACGCAGTATTTT.